This T cell receptor (beta chain) derives from a study of blood T cell repertoires in COVID-19. Authors' data handling: Cell counts per sample came from amplifying reference gene primers. Data came from immunoSEQ multiplex PCR; TCRdb stores just in-frame clones and leaves some out. The V and J calls and clone size were taken over from that table, and D and trimming were inferred from the DNA. Here the sample spans hundreds of thousands of clones, 70% to 90% being singletons. Sequenced: PBMCs or T cells enriched from blood (not recorded which). The source is a woman aged 40 to 50 with acute COVID-19.

CDR3 nucleotides: TGTGCCAGCAGCTCTGGGCAGAGGAACACTGAAGCTTTCTTT. It is translated as CASSSGQRNTEAFF. The chain has TRBV5-4 and TRBJ1-1; the D is unclear. The CDR3 has 14 amino acids. Between the trimmed V and J ends, which lost 3 bases and 1 base, there was a span of 10 bases. Germline assignment: CDR1 SGHNT and CDR2 YYREEE (reference sequence).